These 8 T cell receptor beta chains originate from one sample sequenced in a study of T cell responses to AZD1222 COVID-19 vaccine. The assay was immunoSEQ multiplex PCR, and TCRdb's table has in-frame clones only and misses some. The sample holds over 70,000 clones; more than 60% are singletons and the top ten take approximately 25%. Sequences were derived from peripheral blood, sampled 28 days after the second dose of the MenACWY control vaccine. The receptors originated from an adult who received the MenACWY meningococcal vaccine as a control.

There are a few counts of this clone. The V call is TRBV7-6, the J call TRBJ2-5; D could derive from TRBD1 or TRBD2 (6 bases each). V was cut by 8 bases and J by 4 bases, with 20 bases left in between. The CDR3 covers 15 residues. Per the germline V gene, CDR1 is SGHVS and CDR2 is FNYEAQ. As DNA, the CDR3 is TGTGCCAGCGGACCCCGGGGGCCCCCCCCAGAGACCCAGTACTTC. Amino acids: CASGPRGPPPETQYF.

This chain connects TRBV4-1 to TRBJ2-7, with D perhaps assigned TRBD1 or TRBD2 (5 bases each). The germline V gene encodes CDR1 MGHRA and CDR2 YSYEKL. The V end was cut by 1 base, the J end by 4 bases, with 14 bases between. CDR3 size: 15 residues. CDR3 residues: CASSQGDGAKYEQYF. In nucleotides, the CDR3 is TGCGCCAGCAGCCAAGGGGACGGCGCCAAGTACGAGCAGTACTTC.

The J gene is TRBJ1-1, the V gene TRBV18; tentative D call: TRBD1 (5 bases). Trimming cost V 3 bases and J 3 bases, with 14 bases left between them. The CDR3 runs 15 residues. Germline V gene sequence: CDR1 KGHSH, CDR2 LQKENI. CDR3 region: CASSPHTGEYTEAFF. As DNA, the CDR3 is TGTGCCAGCTCACCTCACACAGGTGAATACACTGAAGCTTTCTTT.

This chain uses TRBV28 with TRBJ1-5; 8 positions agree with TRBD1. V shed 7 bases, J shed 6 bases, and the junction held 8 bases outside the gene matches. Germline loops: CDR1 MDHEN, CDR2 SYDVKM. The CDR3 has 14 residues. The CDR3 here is CASIEQGVGQPQHF. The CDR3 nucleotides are TGTGCCAGCATCGAACAGGGGGTAGGTCAGCCCCAGCATTTT.

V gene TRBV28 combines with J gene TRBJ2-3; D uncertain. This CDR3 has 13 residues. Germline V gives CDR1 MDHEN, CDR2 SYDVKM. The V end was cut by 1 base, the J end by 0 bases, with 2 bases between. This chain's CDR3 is CASSLSSTDTQYF. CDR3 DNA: TGTGCCAGCAGTTTATCTAGCACAGATACGCAGTATTTT.

The CDR3 loop reads CSVGNRGYGYTF. The DNA of the CDR3 is TGCAGCGTTGGAAACAGGGGTTATGGCTACACCTTC. The genes are TRBV29-1 and TRBJ1-2; TRBD1 agrees at 7 bases. This CDR3 is built from 12 residues. The J segment lost 5 bases and the V segment lost 4 bases, leaving 4 bases of the junction unmatched. Germline V gives CDR1 SQVTM, CDR2 ANQGSEA.

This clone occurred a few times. The CDR3 here is CASSGPSSGEQFF. CDR3 sequence (DNA): TGTGCCAGCAGTGGACCTTCCAGTGGTGAGCAGTTCTTC. The chain joins TRBV2 to TRBJ2-1; D not certain. The CDR3 runs to 13 residues. The germline gives CDR1 SNHLY, CDR2 FYNNEI. Trimming left V 4 bases short and J 9 bases short, with 13 bases between.

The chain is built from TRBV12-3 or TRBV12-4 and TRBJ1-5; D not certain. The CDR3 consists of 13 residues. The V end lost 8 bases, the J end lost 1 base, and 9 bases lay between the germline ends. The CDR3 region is CASRLGSNQPQHF. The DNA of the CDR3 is TGTGCCAGCCGCCTTGGAAGCAATCAGCCCCAGCATTTT.